This is a list of T cell receptor beta chains from one sample in a study of blood T cells in healthy people across ages. TCRdb itself ran the 5' RACE reads through MiXCR, one entry per CDR3 protein. Of some 1.1 million distinct CDR3 sequences in the sample, around two fifths are singletons; the top ten hold 13%. The sample comprised blood. The receptors were sampled from a man aged 18-30 years in good health. Each CDR3 is given with its conserved first and last residue. Fields, in order: CDR3 protein, CDR3 DNA, V gene, D gene, clone size, J gene. D genes are given only for firm matches. Clone size is not always given. Where it is, it says once, few, many or a class for expanded clones.

CASSEGTTDYYGYTF | TGTGCCAGCAGCGAGGGTACCACAGATTACTATGGCTACACCTTC | TRBV9 | NA | NA | TRBJ1-2
CASSSGQGRNEQYF | TGTGCCAGCAGTTCGGGACAGGGGAGGAATGAGCAGTACTTC | TRBV28 | TRBD1 | few | TRBJ2-5
CASSLADHSNQPQHF | TGTGCCAGCAGTTTAGCGGACCATAGCAATCAGCCCCAGCATTTT | TRBV12-3/TRBV12-4 | NA | once | TRBJ1-5
CASSVDSSNTGELFF | TGTGCCAGCAGCGTGGACAGCTCGAACACCGGGGAGCTGTTTTTT | TRBV7-2 | NA | few | TRBJ2-2
CASSTYPGAVYNEQFF | TGTGCCAGCAGTACCTATCCGGGGGCCGTCTACAATGAGCAGTTCTTC | TRBV27 | NA | few | TRBJ2-1
CATVVGDTEAFF | TGTGCCACCGTTGTGGGCGACACTGAAGCTTTCTTT | TRBV28 | NA | NA | TRBJ1-1
CASSPWTPKDYNEQFF | TGTGCCAGCAGCCCCTGGACTCCCAAAGACTACAATGAGCAGTTCTTC | TRBV6-5 | NA | NA | TRBJ2-1
CASGLGTQYTEAFF | TGTGCTAGTGGTTTGGGGACCCAATACACTGAAGCTTTCTTT | TRBV12-5 | NA | NA | TRBJ1-1
CASSSVGRTQETQYF | TGCGCCAGCAGTTCAGTGGGGAGAACCCAAGAGACCCAGTACTTC | TRBV5-1 | NA | NA | TRBJ2-5
CASSTVGSHEQYF | TGTGCCAGCAGCACTGTAGGTTCCCACGAGCAGTACTTC | TRBV21-1 | NA | few | TRBJ2-7
CASSVRPNSGGSSTGELFF | TGCGCCAGCAGCGTACGCCCCAATAGCGGGGGTTCCAGTACCGGGGAGCTGTTTTTT | TRBV5-1 | TRBD2 | NA | TRBJ2-2
CSAREPVRGDPEGYTF | TGCAGTGCTAGAGAACCGGTGAGGGGGGACCCCGAGGGCTACACCTTC | TRBV20-1 | NA | few | TRBJ1-2
CASSYLITGQGIVGYTF | TGTGCCAGCAGCTACTTGATCACGGGACAGGGTATTGTCGGCTACACCTTC | TRBV7-2 | TRBD1 | NA | TRBJ1-2
CASSQSESWDRGTQPQHF | TGTGCCAGCAGCCAATCTGAGAGTTGGGACAGGGGGACTCAGCCCCAGCATTTT | TRBV16 | TRBD1 | many | TRBJ1-5
CATSRLVGSGAKNIQYF | TGTGCCACCAGCAGACTCGTAGGCTCAGGAGCCAAAAACATTCAGTACTTC | TRBV15 | NA | NA | TRBJ2-4
CASSIYMTSGGADTQYF | TGTGCCAGCAGCATATACATGACTAGCGGGGGGGCAGATACGCAGTATTTT | TRBV9 | TRBD2 | NA | TRBJ2-3